This T cell receptor (beta chain) was captured in a study of blood T cell repertoires in COVID-19. About the research overall: The samples span acute and convalescent COVID-19 from the United States, Italy and Spain.

Participant-given clinical history determined each cohort assignment. The repertoire was sequenced with immunoSEQ multiplex PCR; TCRdb's copy has only in-frame clones and lacks some. The data contain 350,000 to 450,000 clones, about nine tenths of them singletons. Germline values: CDR1 SNHLY, CDR2 FYNNEI. CDR3 length: 15 residues. With V trimmed by 2 bases and J by 6 bases, 6 bases remained unmatched. The chain carries TRBV2 and TRBJ1-5, with 8 bases that match TRBD1. The clonotype was recovered from a woman aged 40 to 55 who had been exposed to COVID-19. The sample comprised PBMCs or T cells enriched from blood (not recorded which). The CDR3 spells CASSEWQGAGQPQHF. DNA for the CDR3: TGTGCCAGCAGTGAATGGCAGGGGGCAGGTCAGCCCCAGCATTTT.